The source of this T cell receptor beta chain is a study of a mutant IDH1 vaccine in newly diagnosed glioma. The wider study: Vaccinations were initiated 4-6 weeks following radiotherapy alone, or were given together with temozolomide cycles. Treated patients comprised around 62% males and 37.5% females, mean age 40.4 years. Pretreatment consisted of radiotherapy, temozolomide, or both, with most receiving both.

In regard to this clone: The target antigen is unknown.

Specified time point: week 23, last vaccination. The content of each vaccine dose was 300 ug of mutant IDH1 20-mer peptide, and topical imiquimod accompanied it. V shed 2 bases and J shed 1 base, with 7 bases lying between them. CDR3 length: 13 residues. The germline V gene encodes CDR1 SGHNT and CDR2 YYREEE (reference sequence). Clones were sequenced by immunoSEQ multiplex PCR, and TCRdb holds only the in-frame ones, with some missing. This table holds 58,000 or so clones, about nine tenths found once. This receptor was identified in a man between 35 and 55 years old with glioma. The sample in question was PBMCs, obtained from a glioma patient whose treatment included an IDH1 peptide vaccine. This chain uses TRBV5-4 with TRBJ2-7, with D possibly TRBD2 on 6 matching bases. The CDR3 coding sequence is TGTGCCAGCAGCTTCGGGGGATCCTACGAGCAGTACTTC. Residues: CASSFGGSYEQYF.